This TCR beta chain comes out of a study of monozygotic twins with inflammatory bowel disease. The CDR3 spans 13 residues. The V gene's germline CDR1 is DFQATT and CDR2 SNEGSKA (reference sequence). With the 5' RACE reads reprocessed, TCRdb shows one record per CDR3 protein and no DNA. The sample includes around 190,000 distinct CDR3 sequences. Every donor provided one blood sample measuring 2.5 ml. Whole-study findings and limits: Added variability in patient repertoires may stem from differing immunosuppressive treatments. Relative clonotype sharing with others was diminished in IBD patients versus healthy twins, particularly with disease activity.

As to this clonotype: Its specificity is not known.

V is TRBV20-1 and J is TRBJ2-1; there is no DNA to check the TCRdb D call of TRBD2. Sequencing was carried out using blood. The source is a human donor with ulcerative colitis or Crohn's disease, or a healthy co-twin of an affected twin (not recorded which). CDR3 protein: CSASFSGGNEQFF.